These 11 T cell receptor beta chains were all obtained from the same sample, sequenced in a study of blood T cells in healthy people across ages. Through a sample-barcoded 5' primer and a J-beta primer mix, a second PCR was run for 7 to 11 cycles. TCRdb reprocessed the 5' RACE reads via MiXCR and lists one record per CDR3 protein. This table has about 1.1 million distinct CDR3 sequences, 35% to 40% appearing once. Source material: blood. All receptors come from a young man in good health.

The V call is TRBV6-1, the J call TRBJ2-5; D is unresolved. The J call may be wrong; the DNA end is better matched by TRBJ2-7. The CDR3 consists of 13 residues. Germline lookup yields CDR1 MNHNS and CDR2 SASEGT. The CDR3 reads CASSEVGHSEQYF. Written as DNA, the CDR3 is TGTGCCAGCAGTGAAGTTGGCCACTCCGAGCAGTACTTC.

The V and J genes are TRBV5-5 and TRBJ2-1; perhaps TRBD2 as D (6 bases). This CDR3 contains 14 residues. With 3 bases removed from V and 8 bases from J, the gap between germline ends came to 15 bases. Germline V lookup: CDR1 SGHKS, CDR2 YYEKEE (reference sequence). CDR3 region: CASSSEKWGDEQFF. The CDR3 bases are TGTGCCAGCAGCTCAGAAAAATGGGGGGATGAGCAGTTCTTC.

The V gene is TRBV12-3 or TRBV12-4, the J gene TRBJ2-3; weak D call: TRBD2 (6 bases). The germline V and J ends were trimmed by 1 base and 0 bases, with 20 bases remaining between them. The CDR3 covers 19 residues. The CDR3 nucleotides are TGTGCCAGCAGTTTAGGGGTTGCCCTGGCAGGGACTAGCACAGATACGCAGTATTTT. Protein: CASSLGVALAGTSTDTQYF.

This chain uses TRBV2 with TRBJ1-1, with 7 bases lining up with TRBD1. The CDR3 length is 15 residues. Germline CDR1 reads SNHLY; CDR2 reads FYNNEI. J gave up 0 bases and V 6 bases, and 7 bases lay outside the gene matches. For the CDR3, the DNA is TGTGCCAGCAGGGGAGCAGGGGGTTTGAACACTGAAGCTTTCTTT. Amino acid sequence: CASRGAGGLNTEAFF.

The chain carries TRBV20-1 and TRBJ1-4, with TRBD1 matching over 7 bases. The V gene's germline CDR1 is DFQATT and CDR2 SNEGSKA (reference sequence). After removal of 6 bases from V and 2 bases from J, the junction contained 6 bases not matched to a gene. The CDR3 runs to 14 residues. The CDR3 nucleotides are TGCAGTGCCACAAAGACAGGGACTAATGAAAAACTGTTTTTT. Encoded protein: CSATKTGTNEKLFF.

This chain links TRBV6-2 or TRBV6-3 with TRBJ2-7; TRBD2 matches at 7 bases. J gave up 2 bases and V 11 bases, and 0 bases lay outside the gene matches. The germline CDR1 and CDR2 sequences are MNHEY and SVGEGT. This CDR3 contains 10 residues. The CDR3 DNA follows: TGTGCCGCGGGAGCCTACGAGCAGTACTTC. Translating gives CAAGAYEQYF.

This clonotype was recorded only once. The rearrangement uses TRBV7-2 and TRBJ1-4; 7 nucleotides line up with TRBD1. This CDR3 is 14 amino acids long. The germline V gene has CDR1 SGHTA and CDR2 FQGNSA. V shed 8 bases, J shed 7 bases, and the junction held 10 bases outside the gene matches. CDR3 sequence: CASGSTGQGEKLFF. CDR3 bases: TGTGCCAGCGGCTCGACAGGGCAGGGTGAAAAACTGTTTTTT.

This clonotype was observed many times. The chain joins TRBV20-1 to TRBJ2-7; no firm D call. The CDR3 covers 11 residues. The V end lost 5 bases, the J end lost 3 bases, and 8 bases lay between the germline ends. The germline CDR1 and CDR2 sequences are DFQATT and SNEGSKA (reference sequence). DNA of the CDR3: TGCAGTGCTCAGACCAACTACGAGCAGTACTTC. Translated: CSAQTNYEQYF.

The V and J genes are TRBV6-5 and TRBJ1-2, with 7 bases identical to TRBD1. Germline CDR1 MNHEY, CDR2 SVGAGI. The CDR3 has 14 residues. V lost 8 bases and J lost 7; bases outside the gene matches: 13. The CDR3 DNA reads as TGTGCCAGCTCCCTTCAGGGGGTAGCTGGTGGCTACACCTTC. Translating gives CASSLQGVAGGYTF.

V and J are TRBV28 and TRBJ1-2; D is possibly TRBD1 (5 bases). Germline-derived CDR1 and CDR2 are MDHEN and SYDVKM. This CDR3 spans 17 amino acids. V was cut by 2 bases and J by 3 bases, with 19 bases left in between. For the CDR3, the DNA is TGTGCCAGCAGTTTAGTCTTTAGGGACCAGACCCACTATGGCTACACCTTC. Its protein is CASSLVFRDQTHYGYTF.

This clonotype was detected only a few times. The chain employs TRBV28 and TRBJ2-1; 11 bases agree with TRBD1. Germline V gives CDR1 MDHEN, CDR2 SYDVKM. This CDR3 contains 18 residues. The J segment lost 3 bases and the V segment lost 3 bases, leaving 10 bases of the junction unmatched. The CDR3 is CASSLESAGQGVYNEQFF. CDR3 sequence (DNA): TGTGCCAGCAGTTTGGAATCCGCGGGACAGGGGGTCTACAATGAGCAGTTCTTC.